This T cell receptor (beta chain) was identified during a study of T cell responses to AZD1222 COVID-19 vaccine. Study-wide results and limits: Only a handful of AZD1222 recipients, more than 5 in all, had baseline seropositivity. Across spike, vaccine-associated CD4 TCRs were found, dominant at 160-218 and 743-854. Females made up more of the donors, who were largely white British, and clonal diversity may have come out too low. Spike-specific TCR breadth and depth were elevated following two AZD1222 doses.

Trimming cost V 5 bases and J 7 bases, with 15 bases left between them. The CDR3 extends over 15 amino acids. Germline CDR1 LNHDA, CDR2 SQIVND (reference sequence). Assay used: immunoSEQ multiplex PCR; TCRdb lists only in-frame clones, some missing. The top ten hold roughly 1.8% of the sample, which has some 97,000 clones, about nine tenths seen once. With regard to this clone: Antigen: not known.

Sequencing used peripheral blood, obtained on day 0 of AZD1222 vaccination. This rearrangement joins TRBV19 to TRBJ1-6; D uncertain. The receptor was derived from an adult in good health. CDR3 amino acids: CASSVLDAPNSPLHF. In DNA, the CDR3 is TGTGCCAGTAGTGTTCTTGATGCTCCGAATTCACCCCTCCACTTT. Drawing the rest from reference TRBV19 and TRBJ1-6, the complete variable domain is DGGITQSPKYLFRKEGQNVTLSCEQNLNHDAMYWYRQDPGQGLRLIYYSQIVNDFQKGDIAEGYSVSREKKESFPLTVTSAQKNPTAFYLCASSVLDAPNSPLHFGNGTRLTVT.